Presented here are 14 T cell receptor beta chains from one specimen sequenced in a study of vaccination effects on CD4 cells after COVID-19. The repertoire was sequenced with immunoSEQ multiplex PCR; TCRdb's copy has only in-frame clones and lacks some. The sample includes around 79,000 clones, about 70% of them seen just once. ViraFEST assay sequencing came after antigen-specific CD4+ T cells were expanded with viral peptide pools. Following an approximately ten-day culture, CD4+ T cells were purified. Their antigens are not known. Material: CD4+ T cells from PBMCs cultured with HCoV-229E spike peptides, obtained before COVID-19 vaccination. All receptors derive from a human donor who received a COVID-19 vaccine.

The gene calls are TRBV6-5 and TRBJ1-1; 8 nucleotides agree with TRBD1. V shed 6 bases, J shed 4 bases, and the junction held 10 bases outside the gene matches. Germline lookup yields CDR1 MNHEY and CDR2 SVGAGI. The CDR3 runs to 15 residues. In nucleotides, the CDR3 is TGTGCCAGCAGCCGCGGACAGGGCCGTAGCACTGAAGCTTTCTTT. This encodes CASSRGQGRSTEAFF.

This clone occurred a few times. The chain recombines TRBV5-4 with TRBJ1-1, with D possibly TRBD1 on 5 matching bases. This CDR3 spans 16 amino acids. Germline CDR1 reads SGHNT; CDR2 reads YYREEE (reference sequence). V was shortened by 0 bases and J by 2 bases, with 14 bases between the two germline ends. This chain's CDR3 is CASSLEGSGKNTEAFF. In nucleotides, the CDR3 is TGTGCCAGCAGCTTGGAGGGGAGCGGGAAAAACACTGAAGCTTTCTTT.

There are a few counts of this clone. The V gene is TRBV4-2, the J gene TRBJ1-3; no definite D call. The CDR3 spans 14 residues. Trimming took off 1 base at V and 3 bases at J, with 7 bases between the two ends. Germline V gene sequence: CDR1 LGHNA, CDR2 YNFKEQ. The CDR3 sequence: CASSQGTLGNTIYF. CDR3 coding DNA: TGTGCCAGCAGCCAAGGGACGCTTGGAAACACCATATATTTT.

This chain joins TRBV5-8 and TRBJ1-1; D is uncertain. CDR1 is SGHTS, CDR2 YDEGEE, per germline. This CDR3 is 15 amino acids long. V gave up 3 bases and J gave up 3 bases, with 15 bases separating them. The DNA for the CDR3 is TGTGCCAGCAGCTCGTTGTTTTTGAGGGACACTGAAGCTTTCTTT. Its protein is CASSSLFLRDTEAFF.

The V gene is TRBV7-3, the J gene TRBJ2-1; D is unresolved. With 3 bases removed from V and 1 base from J, the gap between germline ends came to 7 bases. Germline CDR1 and CDR2: SGHTA and FQGTGA. The CDR3 consists of 14 residues. The CDR3 bases are TGTGCCAGCAGCTTCAAAGGTTCCTACAATGAGCAGTTCTTC. Translated: CASSFKGSYNEQFF.

The chain joins TRBV7-2 to TRBJ1-2; 9 nucleotides agree with TRBD1. Germline V gene lookup returns CDR1 SGHTA and CDR2 FQGNSA. The V and J ends lost 4 bases and 11 bases, in that order; junction bases with no gene match: 11. CDR3 length: 14 residues. This CDR3 is CASSSSTGGERYTF. In DNA, the CDR3 is TGTGCCAGCAGCTCTTCGACAGGGGGAGAAAGGTACACCTTC.

This chain uses TRBV6-1 with TRBJ1-1; TRBD1 matches at 10 bases. The length of the CDR3 is 19 residues. CDR1 and CDR2 (germline): MNHNS, SASEGT. V was clipped by 3 bases and J by 0 bases; unmatched bases: 13. CDR3 sequence: CASSEAKGWGTGVNTEAFF. The CDR3 DNA reads TGTGCCAGCAGTGAGGCGAAGGGGTGGGGGACAGGGGTGAACACTGAAGCTTTCTTT.

The chain has TRBV6-5 and TRBJ1-2, with D possibly matching TRBD1 (6 bases). The CDR3 consists of 15 residues. Per germline, CDR1 MNHEY and CDR2 SVGAGI. V lost 6 bases to trimming and J lost 4 bases, with 18 bases between them. As DNA, the CDR3 is TGTGCCAGCAGAAACCCAGGGGAGCTGGGCTATGGCTACACCTTC. Residues: CASRNPGELGYGYTF.

The CDR3 sequence: CASARGFGEKLFF. CDR3 DNA: TGTGCCAGCGCCCGGGGTTTCGGAGAAAAACTGTTTTTT. The rearrangement links TRBV12-3 or TRBV12-4 to TRBJ1-4; D not certain. The CDR3 sequence is 13 residues long. Deletions cut 8 bases from V and 8 bases from J, with 15 bases between.

J is TRBJ1-1 and V is TRBV18; 10 bases fit TRBD1. This CDR3 is 14 amino acids long. J gave up 4 bases and V 4 bases, and 3 bases lay outside the gene matches. The V gene's germline CDR1 is KGHSH and CDR2 LQKENI. As DNA, the CDR3 is TGTGCCAGCTCACGAGGGACAGGGGTCACTGAAGCTTTCTTT. This gives the protein CASSRGTGVTEAFF.

The gene calls are TRBV2 and TRBJ1-4, with 7 bases matching TRBD1. With 8 bases clipped from V and 0 bases from J, the junction kept 9 bases outside the gene matches. Looked up from germline, CDR1 is SNHLY and CDR2 is FYNNEI. The length of the CDR3 is 16 residues. CDR3 coding DNA: TGTGCCAGCCAGGGGGGACGGAGTGCAACTAATGAAAAACTGTTTTTT. Translated, it gives CASQGGRSATNEKLFF.

The chain is built from TRBV14 and TRBJ1-6; no definite D call. V was clipped by 1 base and J by 9 bases, with 10 bases between them. CDR3 length: 14 amino acids. Per the germline V gene, CDR1 is SGHDN and CDR2 is FVKESK. CDR3 in DNA: TGTGCCAGCAGCCAAGCCGGTTGGACTTCACCCCTCCACTTT. Protein product: CASSQAGWTSPLHF.

The chain links TRBV9 to TRBJ1-5; D unclear. The germline CDR1 and CDR2 sequences are SGDLS and YYNGEE. The CDR3 spans 13 residues. Deletions cut 0 bases from V and 6 bases from J, with 7 bases between. The chain's CDR3 is CASSVDLSQPQHF. The CDR3 DNA sequence: TGTGCCAGCAGCGTAGATCTTAGTCAGCCCCAGCATTTT.

This rearrangement joins TRBV7-2 to TRBJ2-1; 9 nucleotides match TRBD2. The V gene end was trimmed by 2 bases and the J gene end by 7 bases; junction bases not matched to a gene: 9. In germline, CDR1 is SGHTA, CDR2 FQGNSA. This CDR3 region has 16 residues. DNA of the CDR3: TGTGCCAGCAGCTTATTGATGCGGGGGGGCCCAAATGAGCAGTTCTTC. Protein: CASSLLMRGGPNEQFF. Full variable domain (outside the CDR3, taken from reference TRBV7-2 and TRBJ2-1): GAGVSQSPSNKVTEKGKDVELRCDPISGHTALYWYRQSLGQGLEFLIYFQGNSAPDKSGLPSDRFSAERTGGSVSTLTIQRTQQEDSAVYLCASSLLMRGGPNEQFFGPGTRLTVL.